The 18 T cell receptor beta chains given below trace back to one sample, sequenced in a study of OX40 agonist ivuxolimab in advanced cancers. The library was obtained by the immunoSEQ multiplex PCR assay. Drawn from immuneACCESS, this table holds only the in-frame rearrangements with V and J called that TCRdb kept. Clones are partly lost; checked studies trace under half to an unresolved V gene and leave the rest unexplained. The sample table lists around 55,000 clones, approximately 86% of them with a count of one. Roughly 13% of the sample is taken by the ten largest. Here the sequenced sample was CD4+ or CD8+ T cells sorted from blood, taken in a trial of the OX40 agonist ivuxolimab. Every receptor here comes from an adult with an advanced solid tumor such as melanoma, head and neck, liver or kidney cancer.

The chain links TRBV6-5 to TRBJ1-2; tentative D call: TRBD1 (5 bases). Trimming removed 2 bases from V and 7 bases from J, with 17 bases in between. The germline V gene encodes CDR1 MNHEY and CDR2 SVGAGI. The CDR3 spans 15 residues. CDR3 nucleotides: TGTGCCAGCAGTTACCAAGGAGGGACTGCGTTTGGCTACACCTTC. Protein sequence: CASSYQGGTAFGYTF.

The gene calls are TRBV4-3 and TRBJ2-3; weak D call: TRBD2 (6 bases). This CDR3 spans 16 amino acids. The germline gives CDR1 LGHNA, CDR2 YSLEER. Trimming shortened V by 1 base and J by 2 bases, and 13 bases separated the two germline ends. The CDR3 loop is CASSQGGESYTDTQYF. CDR3 DNA: TGCGCCAGCAGCCAAGGCGGGGAGAGTTACACAGATACGCAGTATTTT.

The chain combines TRBV7-9 with TRBJ2-1; the D call may be TRBD1 or TRBD2 (5 bases each). This CDR3 is built from 12 residues. V was trimmed by 5 bases and J by 7 bases, leaving 9 bases between them. Germline CDR1 and CDR2: SEHNR and FQNEAQ (reference sequence). This CDR3 is CASSPGPNEQFF. The CDR3 DNA reads TGTGCCAGCAGCCCGGGGCCAAATGAGCAGTTCTTC.

The chain uses TRBV4-3 and TRBJ1-1, with 10 bases aligning to TRBD1. The CDR3 is made up of 15 amino acids. V was clipped by 4 bases and J by 7 bases; unmatched bases: 9. Germline V CDR1 and CDR2: LGHNA, YSLEER. CDR3 loop: CASSLGVGQGLEAFF. The CDR3 coding sequence is TGCGCCAGCAGCCTAGGTGTGGGACAGGGGCTTGAAGCTTTCTTT.

This clone was detected only a few times. J is TRBJ1-4 and V is TRBV19; 10 bases match TRBD1. With V trimmed by 4 bases and J by 4 bases, 9 bases remained unmatched. Germline CDR1 and CDR2: LNHDA and SQIVND (reference sequence). The CDR3 runs 17 residues. CDR3 DNA: TGTGCCAGTAGTACGTCCGACAGGGGGCTAGATAATGAAAAACTGTTTTTT. Its protein is CASSTSDRGLDNEKLFF. Using reference TRBV19 and TRBJ1-4 for the parts outside the CDR3, the full variable domain is DGGITQSPKYLFRKEGQNVTLSCEQNLNHDAMYWYRQDPGQGLRLIYYSQIVNDFQKGDIAEGYSVSREKKESFPLTVTSAQKNPTAFYLCASSTSDRGLDNEKLFFGSGTQLSVL.

This clone has a handful of counts. The genes are TRBV12-5 and TRBJ1-5, with 10 positions matching TRBD1. The CDR3 is 15 residues long. Germline CDR1 and CDR2: LGHNT and FRNRAP. The ends lost 0 bases at V and 5 bases at J; junction bases unmatched: 1. The CDR3 is CASGLVGTGDQPQHF. CDR3 nucleotide sequence: TGTGCTAGTGGTTTGGTAGGGACAGGGGATCAGCCCCAGCATTTT.

This chain links TRBV7-9 with TRBJ2-1, with 9 bases matching TRBD2. CDR3 length: 16 amino acids. Unmatched junction bases numbered 4, after V lost 1 base and J lost 3 bases. CDR1 is SEHNR and CDR2 is FQNEAQ in the germline V gene (reference sequence). The DNA for the CDR3 is TGTGCCAGCAGCTTAGACAGCGGGGGGCTCTACAATGAGCAGTTCTTC. As protein: CASSLDSGGLYNEQFF.

The CDR3 nucleotides read TGCAGCGTTGAGGAGATACCCTATGGCTACACCTTC. The encoded protein is CSVEEIPYGYTF. This chain joins TRBV29-1 and TRBJ1-2; no reliable D call. Germline V CDR1 and CDR2: SQVTM, ANQGSEA. The V gene lost 3 bases and the J gene lost 4 bases, with 9 bases spanning the gap. The CDR3 is 12 residues long.

This clone showed up just a few times. The chain combines TRBV7-8 with TRBJ1-1; maybe TRBD1 (6 bases). Between the trimmed V and J ends, which lost 2 bases and 6 bases, there was a span of 19 bases. Germline loops: CDR1 SGHVS, CDR2 FQNEAQ. CDR3 length equals 16 residues. This CDR3 is CASSLRAGAVLPEAFF. For the CDR3, the DNA is TGTGCCAGCAGCTTAAGGGCAGGGGCGGTCTTACCTGAAGCTTTCTTT.

This clone is a singleton in its sample. This sequence joins TRBV11-2 and TRBJ2-5; 7 bases map to TRBD2. The germline gives CDR1 SGHAT, CDR2 FQNNGV. CDR3 length: 13 residues. V trimming: 0 bases; J trimming: 9 bases; junction bases outside the gene matches: 4. CDR3 sequence reads: CASSLEWGGPQYF. The CDR3 nucleotides read TGTGCCAGCAGCTTAGAATGGGGGGGACCCCAGTACTTC.

This chain uses TRBV4-1 with TRBJ2-7; 15 nucleotides align to TRBD2. V gave up 3 bases and J gave up 4 bases; unmatched junction bases: 4. CDR3 size: 16 residues. Germline CDR1 reads MGHRA; CDR2 reads YSYEKL. CDR3 DNA sequence: TGCGCCAGCAGCCAGGGACTAGCGGGGGGAAGTTACGAGCAGTACTTC. It codes for CASSQGLAGGSYEQYF.

The genes are TRBV25-1 and TRBJ2-7; 10 positions agree with TRBD1. The ends lost 4 bases at V and 6 bases at J; junction bases unmatched: 3. This CDR3 region has 13 residues. CDR1 is MGHDK, CDR2 SYGVNS, per germline. Here the CDR3 DNA reads TGTGCCAGCAGTGCTGGACAGGGGGTCGAGCAGTACTTC. This encodes CASSAGQGVEQYF.

The chain joins TRBV6-5 to TRBJ1-2, with 7 bases that match TRBD1. Germline trimming cut 6 bases from V and 4 bases from J; bases unmatched to any gene: 8. The V gene's germline CDR1 is MNHEY and CDR2 SVGAGI. CDR3 size: 14 residues. CDR3 coding DNA: TGTGCCAGCAGGGTCGGGACAGTCGCCTATGGCTACACCTTC. The encoded protein is CASRVGTVAYGYTF.

The gene calls are TRBV7-2 and TRBJ1-5; D is unresolved. V was pared by 3 bases and J by 6 bases, with 15 bases between. The CDR3 is 15 residues long. The germline V gene encodes CDR1 SGHTA and CDR2 FQGNSA. CDR3 sequence (DNA): TGTGCCAGCAGCTTCACGGACCATCCGGTTCAGCCCCAGCATTTT. Its translation: CASSFTDHPVQPQHF.

This chain connects TRBV27 to TRBJ2-7, with D maybe TRBD1 (5 bases). Germline V lookup: CDR1 MNHEY, CDR2 SMNVEV (reference sequence). V lost 2 bases, J lost 1 base, and 12 bases lay in between. The CDR3 is 15 amino acids. CDR3 protein: CASSLSGDRSYEQYF. The CDR3, as DNA: TGTGCCAGCAGTTTAAGTGGAGACAGATCCTACGAGCAGTACTTC.

The chain carries TRBV5-6 and TRBJ2-1; TRBD2 matches at 7 bases. The CDR3 is 13 residues long. The germline V gene has CDR1 SGHDT and CDR2 YYEEEE. V was clipped by 0 bases and J by 8 bases; unmatched bases: 2. CDR3 nucleotides: TGTGCCAGCAGCTTGGCCCGGGGGGATGAGCAGTTCTTC. As protein: CASSLARGDEQFF.

The rearrangement uses TRBV13 and TRBJ2-7; 11 bases line up with TRBD2. Per the germline V gene, CDR1 is PRHDT and CDR2 is FYEKMQ (reference sequence). V shed 5 bases and J 5 bases; nucleotides not matched to a gene: 5. CDR3 length equals 14 residues. The CDR3 sequence: CASSLTSGADEQYF. The CDR3 coding sequence is TGTGCCAGCAGCCTGACTAGCGGGGCGGACGAGCAGTACTTC.

V usage is TRBV29-1 and J usage is TRBJ1-2, with D uncertain. Germline V gene sequence: CDR1 SQVTM, CDR2 ANQGSEA. There are 10 residues in the CDR3. V lost 5 bases to trimming and J lost 8 bases, with 9 bases between them. CDR3 DNA sequence: TGCAGCGTTTATGAGTGGGGCTACACCTTC. This translates into CSVYEWGYTF.